The next 25 T cell receptor beta chains were all read from a single sample in a study of shared clonotypes between healthy human individuals (dated by TCRdb to 2018 to 2020). The library was built by means of the immunoSEQ multiplex PCR assay. TCRdb carries this immuneACCESS record with in-frame sequences only. Its versions omit some clonotypes, under half of them owing to an unresolved V gene in the studies checked, with the rest unexplained. Across this sample there are roughly 500,000 clones, with 95% to 97% seen only once. Of the sample, 0.06% falls within the top ten clones. Input material: naive CD4+ T cells sorted from blood. According to the study, the label for this sample's cell subset or site signals: CD45RA+ positively selected. The receptors were sampled from a young woman in good health.

This sequence joins TRBV28 and TRBJ1-5, with D perhaps matching TRBD1 (5 bases). The germline V gene has CDR1 MDHEN and CDR2 SYDVKM. The CDR3 spans 14 residues. Trimming removed 1 base from V and 6 bases from J, with 10 bases in between. CDR3 in amino acids: CASSLFQGGQPQHF. In DNA, the CDR3 is TGTGCCAGCAGTTTATTTCAGGGTGGTCAGCCCCAGCATTTT.

CDR3 region: CASSLNRNLNQPQHF. CDR3 sequence (DNA): TGTGCCAGTAGTTTAAACAGGAACCTCAATCAGCCCCAGCATTTT. This rearrangement joins TRBV19 to TRBJ1-5; D perhaps matches TRBD1 (5 bases). CDR1 is LNHDA and CDR2 is SQIVND in the germline V gene (reference sequence). The V and J ends lost 5 bases and 3 bases respectively, with 14 bases between them. The CDR3 extends over 15 amino acids. The full variable domain, completed using reference TRBV19 and TRBJ1-5, is DGGITQSPKYLFRKEGQNVTLSCEQNLNHDAMYWYRQDPGQGLRLIYYSQIVNDFQKGDIAEGYSVSREKKESFPLTVTSAQKNPTAFYLCASSLNRNLNQPQHFGDGTRLSIL.

The V gene is TRBV5-1, the J gene TRBJ2-2, with TRBD2 matching over 11 bases. The CDR3 covers 18 residues. Germline-derived CDR1 and CDR2 are SGHRS and YFSETQ. J was trimmed by 3 bases and V by 1 base; bases with no gene match: 8. The CDR3 region has the DNA TGCGCCAGCAGCTTGAGACTAGCGGGAAAGGCTTACACCGGGGAGCTGTTTTTT. Translation gives CASSLRLAGKAYTGELFF. The whole variable domain, remainder taken from reference TRBV5-1 and TRBJ2-2, is KAGVTQTPRYLIKTRGQQVTLSCSPISGHRSVSWYQQTPGQGLQFLFEYFSETQRNKGNFPGRFSGRQFSNSRSEMNVSTLELGDSALYLCASSLRLAGKAYTGELFFGEGSRLTVL.

The chain links TRBV7-9 to TRBJ1-1, with D tentatively TRBD1 (5 bases). This CDR3 is built from 14 residues. The V gene's germline CDR1 is SEHNR and CDR2 FQNEAQ (reference sequence). Trimming stripped 2 bases from V and 1 base from J, with 8 bases between. In nucleotides, the CDR3 is TGTGCCAGCAGCTTAACAGGATCGAACACTGAAGCTTTCTTT. Translation: CASSLTGSNTEAFF.

The chain recombines TRBV29-1 with TRBJ2-5; the D is unclear. TRBJ2-7 explains the end of the DNA better; the J call may be wrong. CDR3 size: 12 residues. Per germline, CDR1 SQVTM and CDR2 ANQGSEA. The CDR3 DNA follows: TGCAGCGTTGGTTCCCTACTTGGCGAGCAGTACTTC. Amino acid sequence: CSVGSLLGEQYF.

The chain is built from TRBV5-1 and TRBJ2-7; TRBD1 matches 9 bases. In germline, CDR1 is SGHRS, CDR2 YFSETQ. The CDR3 consists of 15 residues. Unmatched junction bases numbered 8, after V lost 3 bases and J lost 4 bases. CDR3 region: CASSSRGTGSYEQYF. The DNA of the CDR3 is TGCGCCAGCAGCTCCCGGGGGACAGGGTCTTACGAGCAGTACTTC.

J is TRBJ2-3 and V is TRBV6-5, with TRBD2 as a possible D gene (6 bases). The CDR3 has 13 amino acids. Germline V gene lookup returns CDR1 MNHEY and CDR2 SVGAGI. V was trimmed by 4 bases and J by 4 bases, leaving 9 bases between them. The CDR3, as DNA: TGTGCCAGCAGTTTAGGAGGGCCAGATACGCAGTATTTT. It encodes CASSLGGPDTQYF.

The chain recombines TRBV27 with TRBJ1-5, with TRBD1 matching 7 bases. The CDR3 is made up of 13 amino acids. CDR1 and CDR2 from the germline V gene are MNHEY and SMNVEV (reference sequence). V lost 5 bases, J lost 5 bases, and 3 bases stayed unmatched. In nucleotides, the CDR3 is TGTGCCAGCAGTCTTACAGGGGATCAGCCCCAGCATTTT. It specifies CASSLTGDQPQHF.

This clone was counted a single time. This rearrangement joins TRBV5-4 to TRBJ1-2, with D maybe TRBD1 (5 bases). CDR1 is SGHNT and CDR2 is YYREEE in the germline V gene (reference sequence). Trimming cost V 0 bases and J 4 bases, with 13 bases left between them. CDR3 size: 15 residues. The CDR3 nucleotides read TGTGCCAGCAGCTTGGTAGGGACCGCCGGCTATGGCTACACCTTC. Its translation is CASSLVGTAGYGYTF.

The genes are TRBV28 and TRBJ1-4; the D is unclear. CDR1 is MDHEN, CDR2 SYDVKM, per germline. V was trimmed by 7 bases and J by 8 bases, leaving 14 bases between them. The CDR3 has 13 residues. In nucleotides, the CDR3 is TGTGCCAGCAAGGCGGGTGAAGGAGAAAAACTGTTTTTT. It is translated as CASKAGEGEKLFF.

Here the CDR3 DNA reads TGTGCCAGCAGCCTGAGACAGGGTTTTTCAGGGGATACGCAGTATTTT. Amino acid sequence: CASSLRQGFSGDTQYF. V is TRBV9 and J is TRBJ2-3; 7 bases are shared with TRBD1. This CDR3 contains 16 residues. Germline loops: CDR1 SGDLS, CDR2 YYNGEE. The V gene end was trimmed by 4 bases and the J gene end by 6 bases; junction bases not matched to a gene: 14.

The chain uses TRBV10-1 and TRBJ1-3; no definite D call. Trimming shortened V by 8 bases and J by 1 base, and 3 bases separated the two germline ends. This CDR3 is built from 11 residues. Looked up from germline, CDR1 is WNHNN and CDR2 is SYGVQD (reference sequence). CDR3: CASRSGNTIYF. CDR3 nucleotide sequence: TGCGCCAGCCGTTCTGGAAACACCATATATTTT.

The chain combines TRBV18 with TRBJ2-2; D not resolved. The V and J ends lost 2 bases and 3 bases respectively, with 7 bases between them. Germline CDR1 KGHSH, CDR2 LQKENI. The CDR3 length is 14 residues. The CDR3: CASSPGDHTGELFF. CDR3 in DNA: TGTGCCAGCTCACCAGGGGATCACACCGGGGAGCTGTTTTTT.

V usage is TRBV28 and J usage is TRBJ1-2; D call uncertain. Looked up from germline, CDR1 is MDHEN and CDR2 is SYDVKM. V lost 5 bases, J lost 8 bases, and 21 bases lay in between. The CDR3 has 15 amino acids. This CDR3 reads CASSLPRGIRWGYTF. The CDR3 DNA sequence: TGTGCCAGCAGTCTTCCGCGGGGAATCCGTTGGGGCTACACCTTC.

The chain carries TRBV7-9 and TRBJ2-5; no clear D. V dropped 1 base and J dropped 4 bases, with 10 bases sitting between them. The CDR3 extends over 14 amino acids. The germline CDR1 and CDR2 sequences are SEHNR and FQNEAQ (reference sequence). This CDR3 is CASSLGIRGETQYF. CDR3 bases: TGTGCCAGCAGCTTAGGGATCCGAGGAGAGACCCAGTACTTC.

This chain uses TRBV29-1 with TRBJ1-5, with D perhaps TRBD1 (6 bases). V was pared by 4 bases and J by 3 bases, with 13 bases between. The V gene's germline CDR1 is SQVTM and CDR2 ANQGSEA. This CDR3 has 14 residues. CDR3 bases: TGCAGCGTTGCAAGGACAGTCGACAATCAGCCCCAGCATTTT. It translates to CSVARTVDNQPQHF.

CDR3 residues: CAWSRYGGGAPFNEQYF. CDR3 bases: TGTGCCTGGAGTCGCTATGGTGGGGGGGCGCCTTTCAACGAGCAGTACTTC. V and J are TRBV30 and TRBJ2-7, with D perhaps matching TRBD2 (7 bases). V was clipped by 2 bases and J by 5 bases, with 25 bases between them. Germline V CDR1 and CDR2: GTSNPN, SVGIG (reference sequence). CDR3 size: 17 residues.

This sequence joins TRBV19 and TRBJ1-5; unclear D gene. This CDR3 is 17 amino acids long. Germline CDR1 and CDR2: LNHDA and SQIVND (reference sequence). Trimming took off 7 bases at V and 0 bases at J, with 19 bases between the two ends. The DNA for the CDR3 is TGTGCCAGTACCCCCGGCTCGGGGAGGGATAGCAATCAGCCCCAGCATTTT. As protein: CASTPGSGRDSNQPQHF.

V is TRBV27 and J is TRBJ2-1, with 9 bases identical to TRBD1. Looked up from germline, CDR1 is MNHEY and CDR2 is SMNVEV (reference sequence). The CDR3 is 15 amino acids. V was pared by 5 bases and J by 1 base, with 3 bases of the junction left unmatched. In DNA, the CDR3 is TGTGCCAGCAGTACACAGGGGGCTTCCTACAATGAGCAGTTCTTC. Protein: CASSTQGASYNEQFF.

The chain links TRBV6-1 to TRBJ2-2; D not certain. This CDR3 has 14 amino acids. With 7 bases removed from V and 3 bases from J, the gap between germline ends came to 12 bases. CDR1 is MNHNS and CDR2 is SASEGT in the germline V gene. The CDR3 coding sequence is TGTGCCAGCACTACCGACCGCTACACCGGGGAGCTGTTTTTT. This gives the protein CASTTDRYTGELFF.

The gene calls are TRBV6-6 and TRBJ1-1; possibly TRBD1 for D (5 bases). The CDR3 is made up of 15 amino acids. Germline values: CDR1 MNHNY, CDR2 SVGAGI (reference sequence). V dropped 6 bases and J dropped 1 base, with 15 bases sitting between them. The CDR3 reads CASRQLLGGNTEAFF. DNA for the CDR3: TGTGCCAGCAGGCAACTCCTCGGGGGGAACACTGAAGCTTTCTTT.

The CDR3 loop reads CASTRTGETTGELFF. Written as DNA, the CDR3 is TGTGCCAGCACCCGGACAGGGGAGACCACCGGGGAGCTGTTTTTT. The genes are TRBV11-3 and TRBJ2-2; 9 bases match TRBD1. The CDR3 sequence is 15 residues long. Trimming removed 7 bases from V and 4 bases from J; junction bases left unmatched: 7. Germline loops: CDR1 SGHNT, CDR2 YENEEA.

This rearrangement joins TRBV7-2 to TRBJ1-2, with 12 positions matching TRBD1. This CDR3 spans 17 amino acids. Germline CDR1 reads SGHTA; CDR2 reads FQGNSA. Trimming cost V 5 bases and J 4 bases; bases outside gene matches: 11. CDR3 nucleotide sequence: TGTGCCAGCAGCCTTTACGGGACAGGGGGCTTTCGCTATGGCTACACCTTC. Translating gives CASSLYGTGGFRYGYTF. Combining the CDR3 with reference TRBV7-2 and TRBJ1-2 gives the whole variable domain GAGVSQSPSNKVTEKGKDVELRCDPISGHTALYWYRQSLGQGLEFLIYFQGNSAPDKSGLPSDRFSAERTGGSVSTLTIQRTQQEDSAVYLCASSLYGTGGFRYGYTFGSGTRLTVV.

The chain employs TRBV5-1 and TRBJ2-3; 10 bases are shared with TRBD2. CDR1 and CDR2 (germline): SGHRS, YFSETQ. V lost 2 bases, J lost 2 bases, and 2 bases stayed unmatched. The CDR3 has 15 amino acids. The chain's CDR3 is CASSLLAGFTDTQYF. The CDR3 DNA reads as TGCGCCAGCAGCTTACTAGCGGGATTCACAGATACGCAGTATTTT.

This clone appeared a few times. This sequence joins TRBV19 and TRBJ2-7; D is perhaps TRBD1 (6 bases). Trimming removed 8 bases from V and 3 bases from J, with 14 bases in between. The CDR3 is 13 residues long. The V gene's germline CDR1 is LNHDA and CDR2 SQIVND (reference sequence). CDR3 in DNA: TGTGCCAGTGGTACAGGGATGGGCTACGAGCAGTACTTC. This codes for CASGTGMGYEQYF.